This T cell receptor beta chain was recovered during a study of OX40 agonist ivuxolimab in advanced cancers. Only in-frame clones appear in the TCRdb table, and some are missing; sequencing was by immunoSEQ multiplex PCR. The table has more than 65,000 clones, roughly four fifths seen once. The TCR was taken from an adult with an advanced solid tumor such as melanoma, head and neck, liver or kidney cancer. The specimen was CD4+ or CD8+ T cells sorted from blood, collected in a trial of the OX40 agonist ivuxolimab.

CDR3 DNA sequence: TGTGCCAGTAGCGGGGCTGGCTACGAGCAGTACTTC. As protein: CASSGAGYEQYF. The chain employs TRBV2 and TRBJ2-7; the match to TRBD2 covers 8 bases. V shed 9 bases, J shed 3 bases, and the junction held 4 bases outside the gene matches. This CDR3 contains 12 residues. CDR1 and CDR2 from the germline V gene are SNHLY and FYNNEI.